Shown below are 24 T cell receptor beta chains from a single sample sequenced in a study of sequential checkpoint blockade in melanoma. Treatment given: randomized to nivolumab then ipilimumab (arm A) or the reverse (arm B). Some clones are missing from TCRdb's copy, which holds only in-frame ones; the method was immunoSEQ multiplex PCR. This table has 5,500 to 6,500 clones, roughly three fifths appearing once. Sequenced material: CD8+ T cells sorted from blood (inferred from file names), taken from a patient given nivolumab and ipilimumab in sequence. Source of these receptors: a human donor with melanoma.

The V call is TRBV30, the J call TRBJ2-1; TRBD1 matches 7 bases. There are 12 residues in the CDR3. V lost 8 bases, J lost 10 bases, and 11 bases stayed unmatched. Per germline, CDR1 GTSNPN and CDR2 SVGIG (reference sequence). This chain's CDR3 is CALLVVGGEQFF. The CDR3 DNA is TGTGCCCTCTTGGTAGTAGGGGGCGAGCAGTTCTTC. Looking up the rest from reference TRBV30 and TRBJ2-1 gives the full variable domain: SQTIHQWPATLVQPVGSPLSLECTVEGTSNPNLYWYRQAAGRGLQLLFYSVGIGQISSEVPQNLSASRPQDRQFILSSKKLLLSDSGFYLCALLVVGGEQFFGPGTRLTVL.

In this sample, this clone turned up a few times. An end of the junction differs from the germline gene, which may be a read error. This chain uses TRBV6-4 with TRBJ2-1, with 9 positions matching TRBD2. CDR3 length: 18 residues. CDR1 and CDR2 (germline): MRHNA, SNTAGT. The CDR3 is CASSDSLNSGGSYNEQFF. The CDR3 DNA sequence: TGTGCCAGCAGCGACTCCCTTAATAGCGGGGGATCCTACAATGAGCAGTTCTTC.

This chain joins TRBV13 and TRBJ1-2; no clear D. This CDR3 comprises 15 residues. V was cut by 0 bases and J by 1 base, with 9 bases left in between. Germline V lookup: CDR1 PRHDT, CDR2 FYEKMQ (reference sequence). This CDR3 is CASSLGLIDNYGYTF. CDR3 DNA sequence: TGTGCCAGCAGCTTAGGCCTCATAGATAACTATGGCTACACCTTC.

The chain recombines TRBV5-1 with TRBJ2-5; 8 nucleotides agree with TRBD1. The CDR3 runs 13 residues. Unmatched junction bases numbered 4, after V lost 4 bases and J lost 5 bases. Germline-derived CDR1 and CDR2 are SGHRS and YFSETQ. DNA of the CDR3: TGCGCCAGCAGCGCAGGGGGCAGTGAGACCCAGTACTTC. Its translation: CASSAGGSETQYF.

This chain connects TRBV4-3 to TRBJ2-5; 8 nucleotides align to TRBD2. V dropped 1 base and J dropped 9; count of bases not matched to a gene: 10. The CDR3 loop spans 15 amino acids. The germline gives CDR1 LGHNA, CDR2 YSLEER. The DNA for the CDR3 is TGCGCCAGCAGCCAAGGGACGGGGGGGCGCTTGGCCCAGTACTTC. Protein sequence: CASSQGTGGRLAQYF.

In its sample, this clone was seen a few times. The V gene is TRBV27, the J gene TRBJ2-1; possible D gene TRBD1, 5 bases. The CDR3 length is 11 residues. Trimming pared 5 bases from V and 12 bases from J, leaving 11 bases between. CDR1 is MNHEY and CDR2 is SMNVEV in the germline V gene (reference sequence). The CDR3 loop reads CASSQGPWQFF. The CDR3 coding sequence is TGTGCCAGCAGTCAGGGCCCTTGGCAGTTCTTC.

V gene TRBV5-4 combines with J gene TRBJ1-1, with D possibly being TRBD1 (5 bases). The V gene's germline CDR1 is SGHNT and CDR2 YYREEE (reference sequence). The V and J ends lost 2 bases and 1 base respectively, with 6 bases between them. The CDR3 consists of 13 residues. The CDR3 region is CASSFGGNTEAFF. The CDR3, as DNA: TGTGCCAGCAGCTTCGGGGGGAACACTGAAGCTTTCTTT.

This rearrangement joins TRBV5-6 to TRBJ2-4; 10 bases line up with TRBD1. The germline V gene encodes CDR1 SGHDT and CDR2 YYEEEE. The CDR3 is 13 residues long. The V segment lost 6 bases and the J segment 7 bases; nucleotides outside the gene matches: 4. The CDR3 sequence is CASNRQGANIQYF. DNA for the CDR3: TGTGCCAGCAACCGACAGGGGGCGAACATTCAGTACTTC.

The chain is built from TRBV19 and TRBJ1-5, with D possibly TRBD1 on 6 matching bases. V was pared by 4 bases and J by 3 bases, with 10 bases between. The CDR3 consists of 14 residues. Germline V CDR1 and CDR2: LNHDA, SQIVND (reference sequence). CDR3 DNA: TGTGCCAGTAGTAACGGACAGATCAATCAGCCCCAGCATTTT. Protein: CASSNGQINQPQHF.

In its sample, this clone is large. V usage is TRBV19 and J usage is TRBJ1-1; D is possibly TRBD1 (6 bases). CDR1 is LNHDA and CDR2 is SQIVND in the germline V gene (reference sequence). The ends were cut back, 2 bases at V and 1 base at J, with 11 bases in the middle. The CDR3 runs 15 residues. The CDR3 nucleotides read TGTGCCAGTAGTATATTCTGGGACAAGAACACTGAAGCTTTCTTT. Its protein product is CASSIFWDKNTEAFF.

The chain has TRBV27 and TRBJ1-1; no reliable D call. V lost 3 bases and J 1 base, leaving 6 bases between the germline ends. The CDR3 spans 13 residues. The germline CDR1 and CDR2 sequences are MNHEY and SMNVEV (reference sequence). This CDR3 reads CASSFLANTEAFF. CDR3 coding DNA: TGTGCCAGCAGTTTCTTGGCGAACACTGAAGCTTTCTTT.

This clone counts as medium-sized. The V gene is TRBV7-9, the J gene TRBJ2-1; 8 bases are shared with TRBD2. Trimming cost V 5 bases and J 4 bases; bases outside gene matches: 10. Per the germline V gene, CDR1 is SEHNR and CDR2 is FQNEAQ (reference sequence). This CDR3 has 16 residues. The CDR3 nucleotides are TGTGCCAGCAGCCCCCGAGCGGGAGAGGGGTACAATGAGCAGTTCTTC. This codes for CASSPRAGEGYNEQFF.

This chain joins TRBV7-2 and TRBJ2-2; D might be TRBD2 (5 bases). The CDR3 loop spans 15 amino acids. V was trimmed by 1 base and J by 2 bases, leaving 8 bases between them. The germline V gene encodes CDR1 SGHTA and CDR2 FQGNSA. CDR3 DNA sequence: TGTGCCAGCAGCTTAGTGAGCGGAAACACCGGGGAGCTGTTTTTT. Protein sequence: CASSLVSGNTGELFF.

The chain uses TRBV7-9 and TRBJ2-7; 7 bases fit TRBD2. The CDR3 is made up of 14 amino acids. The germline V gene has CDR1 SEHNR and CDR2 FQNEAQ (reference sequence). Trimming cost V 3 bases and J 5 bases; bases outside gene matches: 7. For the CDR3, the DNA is TGTGCCAGCAGCTTGCCCGGGACTATCGACGAGCAGTACTTC. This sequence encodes CASSLPGTIDEQYF.

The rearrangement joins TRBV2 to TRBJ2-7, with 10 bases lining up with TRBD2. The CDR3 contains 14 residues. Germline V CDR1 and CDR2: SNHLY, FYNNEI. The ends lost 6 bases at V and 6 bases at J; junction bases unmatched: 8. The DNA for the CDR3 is TGTGCCAGCAGGGGGGCTAGCGGGAGAGGCGAGCAGTACTTC. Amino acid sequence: CASRGASGRGEQYF.

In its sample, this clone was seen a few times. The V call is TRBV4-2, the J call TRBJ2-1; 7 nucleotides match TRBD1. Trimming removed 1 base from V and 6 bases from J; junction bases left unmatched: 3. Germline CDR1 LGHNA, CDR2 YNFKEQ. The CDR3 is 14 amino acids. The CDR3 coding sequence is TGTGCCAGCAGCCAAGGACAGGGTGTCAATGAGCAGTTCTTC. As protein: CASSQGQGVNEQFF.

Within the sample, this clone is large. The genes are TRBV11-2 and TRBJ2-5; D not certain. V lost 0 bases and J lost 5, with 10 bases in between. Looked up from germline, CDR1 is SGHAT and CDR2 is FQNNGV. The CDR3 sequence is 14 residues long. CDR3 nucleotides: TGTGCCAGCAGCTTAGAGATGACTTTCGAGACCCAGTACTTC. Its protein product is CASSLEMTFETQYF. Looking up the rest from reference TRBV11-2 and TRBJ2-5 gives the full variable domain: EAGVAQSPRYKIIEKRQSVAFWCNPISGHATLYWYQQILGQGPKLLIQFQNNGVVDDSQLPKDRFSAERLKGVDSTLKIQPAKLEDSAVYLCASSLEMTFETQYFGPGTRLLVL.

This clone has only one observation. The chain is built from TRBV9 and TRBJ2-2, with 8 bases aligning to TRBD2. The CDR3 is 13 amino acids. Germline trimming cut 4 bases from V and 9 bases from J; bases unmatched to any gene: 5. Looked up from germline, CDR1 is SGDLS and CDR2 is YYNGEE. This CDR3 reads CASSPGLAWELFF. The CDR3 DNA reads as TGTGCCAGCAGCCCAGGACTAGCATGGGAGCTGTTTTTT.

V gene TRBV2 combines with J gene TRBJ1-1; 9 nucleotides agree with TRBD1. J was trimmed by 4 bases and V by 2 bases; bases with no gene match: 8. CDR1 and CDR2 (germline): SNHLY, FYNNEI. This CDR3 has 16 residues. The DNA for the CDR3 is TGTGCCAGCAGTGAAACCGGGACAGGGTGGGGCACTGAAGCTTTCTTT. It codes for CASSETGTGWGTEAFF.

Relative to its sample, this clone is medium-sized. Here the CDR3 reads CASDHGRDYGYTF. The CDR3, as DNA: TGTGCCAGCGACCACGGGAGGGACTATGGCTACACCTTC. This chain connects TRBV6-1 to TRBJ1-2; D uncertain. The V and J ends lost 8 bases and 3 bases respectively, with 13 bases between them. The germline V gene encodes CDR1 MNHNS and CDR2 SASEGT. The CDR3 contains 13 residues.

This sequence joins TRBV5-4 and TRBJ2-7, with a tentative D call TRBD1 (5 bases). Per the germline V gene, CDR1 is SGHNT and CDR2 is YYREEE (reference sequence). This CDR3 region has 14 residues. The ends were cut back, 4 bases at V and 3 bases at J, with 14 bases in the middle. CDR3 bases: TGTGCCAGCAGCCAGCAGGGAATGGGCTACGAGCAGTACTTC. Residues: CASSQQGMGYEQYF.

CDR3 loop: CASSPIVTRTGNGYTF. DNA of the CDR3: TGTGCCAGCAGCCCGATCGTCACAAGGACAGGAAATGGCTACACCTTC. V is TRBV7-9 and J is TRBJ1-2, with 7 bases identical to TRBD1. Germline-derived CDR1 and CDR2 are SEHNR and FQNEAQ (reference sequence). This CDR3 has 16 residues. With V trimmed by 5 bases and J by 6 bases, 15 bases remained unmatched.

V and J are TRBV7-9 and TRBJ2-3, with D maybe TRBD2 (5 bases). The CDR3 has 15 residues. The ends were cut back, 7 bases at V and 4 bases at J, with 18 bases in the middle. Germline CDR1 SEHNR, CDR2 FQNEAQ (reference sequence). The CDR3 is CASNLPRGVADTQYF. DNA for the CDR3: TGTGCCAGCAATCTCCCTCGGGGTGTGGCAGATACGCAGTATTTT.

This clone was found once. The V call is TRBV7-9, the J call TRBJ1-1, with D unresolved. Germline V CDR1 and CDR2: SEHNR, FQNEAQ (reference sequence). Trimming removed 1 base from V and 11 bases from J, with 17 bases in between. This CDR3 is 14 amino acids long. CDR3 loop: CASSLVGIEVWAFF. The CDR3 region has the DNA TGTGCCAGCAGCTTAGTAGGTATCGAGGTCTGGGCTTTCTTT. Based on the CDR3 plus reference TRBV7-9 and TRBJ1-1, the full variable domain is DTGVSQNPRHKITKRGQNVTFRCDPISEHNRLYWYRQTLGQGPEFLTYFQNEAQLEKSRLLSDRFSAERPKGSFSTLEIQRTEQGDSAMYLCASSLVGIEVWAFFGQGTRLTVV.